The clone carrying this TCR beta chain came up once. These data originate in a study of blood T cell repertoires in COVID-19. Study context: Nucleic acid was either cDNA or gDNA, and it came from T cells, B-cell-depleted T cells, or PBMCs.

In the study's own analysis: Cell counts per sample came from amplifying reference gene primers. The protocol was immunoSEQ multiplex PCR, while the TCRdb copy is restricted to in-frame clones and leaves out a portion. Clone size and the V and J calls come from that table; the DNA yielded D and trimming. The sample carries some 120,000 clones, 55% to 75% recorded once. This CDR3 region has 19 residues. CDR1 and CDR2 (germline): LGHNA, YSLEER. Trimming cost V 2 bases and J 0 bases, with 20 bases left between them. The rearrangement joins TRBV4-3 to TRBJ1-3, with D possibly matching TRBD1 (5 bases). Sequencing input: peripheral blood. This receptor was taken from a woman aged 70 to 79 with acute or convalescent COVID-19. Here the CDR3 DNA reads TGCGCCAGCAGCCAAACAGGAGCGACGTACTCTTCCTCTGGAAACACCATATATTTT. Translated, it gives CASSQTGATYSSSGNTIYF.